The 2 T cell receptor beta chains below all came from one sample that was sequenced in a study of OX40 agonist ivuxolimab in advanced cancers. Clones were read by immunoSEQ multiplex PCR, and TCRdb kept only the in-frame ones, dropping some. The sample holds about 70,000 clones; around nine tenths are singletons and the top ten take more than 0.85%. The sample consisted of CD4+ or CD8+ T cells sorted from blood, taken in a trial of the OX40 agonist ivuxolimab. These receptors were taken from an adult with an advanced solid tumor such as melanoma, head and neck, liver or kidney cancer.

The rearrangement joins TRBV7-9 to TRBJ1-2; D unclear. The CDR3 extends over 15 amino acids. V lost 1 base and J 5 bases, leaving 14 bases between the germline ends. CDR1 SEHNR and CDR2 FQNEAQ come from the germline V gene (reference sequence). The CDR3 DNA reads TGTGCCAGCAGCTTAGAAAAAAGCACCGTATATGGCTACACCTTC. Translating it yields CASSLEKSTVYGYTF. The full variable domain, its missing parts supplied by reference TRBV7-9 and TRBJ1-2, is DTGVSQNPRHKITKRGQNVTFRCDPISEHNRLYWYRQTLGQGPEFLTYFQNEAQLEKSRLLSDRFSAERPKGSFSTLEIQRTEQGDSAMYLCASSLEKSTVYGYTFGSGTRLTVV.

The chain combines TRBV14 with TRBJ1-3; no clear D gene. The length of the CDR3 is 17 residues. The germline V gene encodes CDR1 SGHDN and CDR2 FVKESK. The germline V and J ends were trimmed by 3 bases and 0 bases, with 15 bases remaining between them. CDR3 sequence: CASSHAFGTNSGNTIYF. In DNA form, the CDR3 reads TGTGCCAGCAGCCATGCCTTCGGCACTAACTCTGGAAACACCATATATTTT.